The next 24 T cell receptor beta chains were all read from a single sample in a study of T cell repertoires in cytomegalovirus infection. These receptors' antigens are unknown. TCRdb redid the calling of the reads with MiXCR, one entry per CDR3 protein. This table has some 940,000 distinct CDR3 sequences, roughly 30% appearing once. This specimen was cultured CD8+ T cells from PBMCs, taken from culture after CMV antigen stimulation. The receptors derive from a human donor in good health (CMV status not recorded). Some clones in this sample may be carry-over from other donors' samples.

The table lists this clonotype with a few counts. The chain has TRBV6-5 and TRBJ2-5, with D perhaps matching TRBD2 (7 bases). There are 16 residues in the CDR3. CDR1 MNHEY and CDR2 SVGAGI come from the germline V gene. With 1 base removed from V and 2 bases from J, the gap between germline ends came to 14 bases. Here the CDR3 DNA reads TGTGCCAGCAGTTACTTGGGGGGGGCAGGACAAGAGACCCAGTACTTC. Encoded protein: CASSYLGGAGQETQYF.

The chain has TRBV28 and TRBJ1-6; D possibly corresponds to TRBD1 (5 bases). From germline, CDR1 is MDHEN and CDR2 SYDVKM. Trimming left V 5 bases short and J 11 bases short, with 16 bases between. This CDR3 region has 14 residues. The CDR3, as DNA: TGTGCCAGCAGTCCTTTTAGGACATTGCCACCCCTCCACTTT. It is translated as CASSPFRTLPPLHF.

V is TRBV12-3 or TRBV12-4 and J is TRBJ1-2; D may be TRBD1 (6 bases). The CDR3 loop spans 16 amino acids. Trimming cost V 1 base and J 4 bases, with 16 bases left between them. For the CDR3, the DNA is TGTGCCAGCAGTTTAGAAGCAACAGTAGGGGGCTATGGCTACACCTTC. Translated: CASSLEATVGGYGYTF.

This clonotype was recorded many times. The chain employs TRBV7-9 and TRBJ1-4; TRBD1 might be the D (6 bases). The V end lost 4 bases, the J end lost 3 bases, and 30 bases lay between the germline ends. CDR1 is SEHNR and CDR2 is FQNEAQ in the germline V gene (reference sequence). This CDR3 spans 21 amino acids. The CDR3 is CASSSRGTIPRRVGANEKLFF. The DNA of the CDR3 is TGTGCCAGCAGCTCCAGGGGCACCATTCCAAGGCGGGTGGGAGCTAATGAAAAACTGTTTTTT.

This clonotype came up a few times. The gene calls are TRBV6-5 and TRBJ1-1; D call uncertain. Trimming took off 0 bases at V and 1 base at J, with 12 bases between the two ends. The CDR3 contains 16 residues. Germline CDR1 reads MNHEY; CDR2 reads SVGAGI. The CDR3 reads CASSYSILDGNTEAFF. The CDR3 nucleotides read TGTGCCAGCAGTTACTCGATCCTGGACGGGAACACTGAAGCTTTCTTT.

This sequence joins TRBV15 and TRBJ2-1; maybe TRBD2 (5 bases). The ends were cut back, 6 bases at V and 0 bases at J, with 12 bases in the middle. The CDR3 loop spans 15 amino acids. Germline assignment: CDR1 LNHNV and CDR2 YYDKDF (reference sequence). DNA of the CDR3: TGTGCCACCAGTGCCGGGATATACTCCTACAATGAGCAGTTCTTC. It specifies CATSAGIYSYNEQFF.

The rearrangement joins TRBV28 to TRBJ1-2; TRBD1 matches at 8 bases. From germline, CDR1 is MDHEN and CDR2 SYDVKM. The V segment lost 5 bases and the J segment 8 bases; nucleotides outside the gene matches: 4. This CDR3 is 12 amino acids long. In nucleotides, the CDR3 is TGTGCCAGCAGTGACAGGGGTCTGGGCTACACCTTC. This sequence encodes CASSDRGLGYTF.

This clonotype was seen only a few times. The V gene is TRBV15, the J gene TRBJ2-3; TRBD1 agrees at 8 bases. Trimming cost V 1 base and J 5 bases; bases outside gene matches: 5. Germline loops: CDR1 LNHNV, CDR2 YYDKDF (reference sequence). This CDR3 spans 15 amino acids. CDR3 sequence reads: CATSRVRGQEDTQYF. The CDR3 DNA follows: TGTGCCACCAGCAGAGTCAGGGGGCAGGAAGATACGCAGTATTTT.

This clonotype was detected only a few times. The CDR3 spells CSAPHRGTSGETQYF. The CDR3 DNA sequence: TGCAGTGCTCCGCATCGAGGGACCTCCGGGGAGACCCAGTACTTC. The V call is TRBV20-1, the J call TRBJ2-5; D may match TRBD1 or TRBD2 (5 bases each). Germline CDR1 DFQATT, CDR2 SNEGSKA (reference sequence). The V and J ends lost 5 bases and 5 bases respectively, with 21 bases between them. The CDR3 is 15 residues long.

This clonotype was recorded a few times. The chain joins TRBV7-9 to TRBJ1-6; 8 nucleotides agree with TRBD1. The CDR3 loop spans 16 amino acids. Germline lookup yields CDR1 SEHNR and CDR2 FQNEAQ (reference sequence). With 5 bases clipped from V and 8 bases from J, the junction kept 11 bases outside the gene matches. The CDR3 is CASSQLPRGPHSPLHF. The DNA of the CDR3 is TGTGCCAGCAGCCAACTCCCCAGGGGGCCCCATTCACCCCTCCACTTT.

In its sample, this clonotype was seen a few times. This sequence joins TRBV19 and TRBJ1-3, with 9 bases identical to TRBD1. Germline CDR1 is LNHDA and CDR2 is SQIVND (reference sequence). CDR3 size: 16 residues. With V trimmed by 4 bases and J by 1 base, 5 bases remained unmatched. The CDR3 coding sequence is TGTGCCAGTAGTACCCCACAGGGGGCGTCTGGAAACACCATATATTTT. Its protein product is CASSTPQGASGNTIYF.

The chain links TRBV5-1 to TRBJ2-1; 12 nucleotides line up with TRBD2. Germline CDR1 SGHRS, CDR2 YFSETQ. V lost 0 bases, J lost 0 bases, and 10 bases stayed unmatched. This CDR3 comprises 20 residues. This chain's CDR3 is CASSLALAGGVPGSYNEQFF. DNA of the CDR3: TGCGCCAGCAGCTTGGCCCTAGCGGGGGGGGTTCCGGGCTCCTACAATGAGCAGTTCTTC.

The sample holds a few counts of this clonotype. The CDR3 DNA follows: TGTGCCAGCAGGGGATGGACAGGGAGCTCCTACAATGAGCAGTTCTTC. It is translated as CASRGWTGSSYNEQFF. The rearrangement links TRBV7-2 to TRBJ2-1, with 8 bases identical to TRBD1. Trimming took 6 bases from V and 0 from J; bases not matched to a gene: 7. Looked up from germline, CDR1 is SGHTA and CDR2 is FQGNSA. The CDR3 length is 16 residues.

On this clonotype: Here the CDR3 omits its conserved ending phenylalanine or tryptophan, so a read error is the likely source. The V call is TRBV6-2 or TRBV6-3, the J call TRBJ1-5, with unresolved D. V dropped 8 bases and J dropped 0 bases, with 14 bases sitting between them. In germline, CDR1 is MNHEY, CDR2 SVGEGT. This CDR3 has 15 residues. The CDR3 loop is CASQTAGYSNQPQHS. The CDR3 DNA sequence: TGTGCCAGCCAAACTGCGGGATATAGCAATCAGCCCCAGCATTCT.

The genes are TRBV6-2 or TRBV6-3 and TRBJ1-1; a possible D gene is TRBD1 (5 bases). With 2 bases removed from V and 3 bases from J, the gap between germline ends came to 10 bases. Germline V gene data show CDR1 as MNHEY and CDR2 as SVGEGT. The CDR3 extends over 14 amino acids. The chain's CDR3 is CASSYGHFDTEAFF. In nucleotides, the CDR3 is TGTGCCAGCAGTTACGGACATTTCGACACTGAAGCTTTCTTT.

This clonotype was counted a few times. This chain connects TRBV10-2 to TRBJ2-1; D is uncertain. This CDR3 region has 17 residues. In germline, CDR1 is WSHSY, CDR2 SAAADI. With 0 bases removed from V and 0 bases from J, the gap between germline ends came to 12 bases. CDR3 amino acids: CASSESRRLSSYNEQFF. Here the CDR3 DNA reads TGCGCCAGCAGTGAGTCGCGCAGGTTGAGCTCCTACAATGAGCAGTTCTTC.

The gene calls are TRBV29-1 and TRBJ1-2; D is perhaps TRBD1 (5 bases). The CDR3 consists of 13 residues. Trimming removed 4 bases from V and 8 bases from J, with 17 bases in between. CDR1 is SQVTM, CDR2 ANQGSEA, per germline. In nucleotides, the CDR3 is TGCAGCGTTGTGGAACAGGAGAACTTGGGCTACACCTTC. This translates into CSVVEQENLGYTF.

This clonotype was counted only a few times. The J gene is TRBJ1-5, the V gene TRBV27; no reliable D call. CDR3 size: 10 residues. Between the trimmed V and J ends, which lost 8 bases and 9 bases, there was a span of 8 bases. The germline V gene has CDR1 MNHEY and CDR2 SMNVEV (reference sequence). This CDR3 reads CASGWAPQHF. The CDR3 region has the DNA TGTGCCAGCGGCTGGGCGCCCCAGCATTTT.

This clonotype has just a few counts. The chain couples TRBV12-3 or TRBV12-4 to TRBJ2-3; 7 positions match TRBD1. After removal of 6 bases from V and 6 bases from J, the junction contained 3 bases not matched to a gene. The CDR3 covers 12 residues. In DNA form, the CDR3 reads TGTGCCAGCAGCGCCAGGGGGGATACGCAGTATTTT. Protein product: CASSARGDTQYF.

V gene TRBV27 combines with J gene TRBJ2-3; D may correspond to TRBD1 or TRBD2 (5 bases each). From germline, CDR1 is MNHEY and CDR2 SMNVEV (reference sequence). V dropped 5 bases and J dropped 5 bases, with 17 bases sitting between them. CDR3 length: 15 residues. This CDR3 reads CASSLRDRPGDTQYF. The CDR3 bases are TGTGCCAGCAGTCTCCGGGACCGCCCGGGAGATACGCAGTATTTT.

This clonotype was seen a few times. This chain links TRBV6-2 or TRBV6-3 with TRBJ2-2, with a tentative D call TRBD1 (7 bases). In germline, CDR1 is MNHEY, CDR2 SVGEGT. V lost 2 bases and J 5 bases, leaving 12 bases between the germline ends. This CDR3 is 15 amino acids long. The CDR3 is CASSYQGGGTGELFF. The CDR3 bases are TGTGCCAGCAGTTACCAGGGGGGTGGAACCGGGGAGCTGTTTTTT.

The rearrangement uses TRBV27 and TRBJ1-5; D is uncertain. Germline V gene lookup returns CDR1 MNHEY and CDR2 SMNVEV (reference sequence). The V end lost 5 bases, the J end lost 7 bases, and 18 bases lay between the germline ends. The CDR3 totals 15 residues. CDR3 residues: CASSPRTVIPQPQHF. As DNA, the CDR3 is TGTGCCAGCAGTCCCCGGACGGTTATTCCCCAGCCCCAGCATTTT.

This clonotype was found a few times. The rearrangement joins TRBV7-9 to TRBJ2-3, with 9 bases identical to TRBD1. The CDR3 is made up of 15 amino acids. Germline V gene lookup returns CDR1 SEHNR and CDR2 FQNEAQ (reference sequence). The junction had 3 bases not matched to a gene; V was cut back by 1 base and J by 4 bases. This chain's CDR3 is CASSLEGTGSDTQYF. The CDR3 bases are TGTGCCAGCAGCTTAGAAGGGACAGGGTCAGATACGCAGTATTTT.

This clonotype was recorded at least ten times. V and J are TRBV7-8 and TRBJ1-1; D is undetermined. The V end was cut by 1 base, the J end by 2 bases, with 20 bases between. The CDR3 is made up of 18 amino acids. Germline CDR1 and CDR2: SGHVS and FQNEAQ. The CDR3 region has the DNA TGTGCCAGCAGCTTAGAGAGGGTTGGTCCCAAGGGAAACACTGAAGCTTTCTTT. Protein: CASSLERVGPKGNTEAFF.